The 21 T cell receptor beta chains listed next were all sequenced from one sample in a study of blood T cell repertoires in COVID-19. This table comes from immunoSEQ multiplex PCR, and its TCRdb copy is limited to in-frame clones, with some not included. In the table there are over 60,000 clones, 90% of which are singletons. The specimen sequenced was peripheral blood. Every receptor here comes from a man aged 50-60 years with COVID-19, enrolled during active disease.

This clone was counted a single time. The J gene is TRBJ2-7, the V gene TRBV7-8, with 8 bases that match TRBD1. CDR3 size: 14 residues. The V segment lost 5 bases and the J segment 6 bases; nucleotides outside the gene matches: 9. In germline, CDR1 is SGHVS, CDR2 FQNEAQ. DNA for the CDR3: TGTGCCAGCAGCCGAGACAGGGGCCTTGGCGAGCAGTACTTC. Amino acid sequence: CASSRDRGLGEQYF.

This rearrangement joins TRBV4-1 to TRBJ1-5, with 10 bases matching TRBD1. The CDR3 is made up of 17 amino acids. The J segment lost 4 bases and the V segment lost 1 base, leaving 7 bases of the junction unmatched. CDR1 is MGHRA, CDR2 YSYEKL, per germline. The CDR3: CASSQGAGTGENQPQHF. CDR3 coding DNA: TGCGCCAGCAGCCAAGGGGCTGGGACAGGGGAAAATCAGCCCCAGCATTTT.

The chain recombines TRBV3-1 (or the pseudogene TRBV3-2) with TRBJ2-1; a possible D gene is TRBD2 (5 bases). V was trimmed by 0 bases and J by 14 bases, leaving 14 bases between them. This CDR3 region has 13 residues. Germline V gene lookup returns CDR1 LGHDT and CDR2 YNNKEL (reference sequence). The CDR3 DNA follows: TGTGCCAGCAGCCAAGATAGGGAGAGGAGGAAGTTCTTC. It translates to CASSQDRERRKFF.

This clone occurred a few times. The chain is built from TRBV2 and TRBJ1-1; maybe TRBD1 (5 bases). This CDR3 contains 16 residues. Germline V CDR1 and CDR2: SNHLY, FYNNEI. Trimming stripped 7 bases from V and 4 bases from J, with 22 bases between. The CDR3 here is CASIKMGGSWGTEAFF. The CDR3 region has the DNA TGTGCCAGCATTAAAATGGGGGGGAGCTGGGGCACTGAAGCTTTCTTT.

The V gene is TRBV29-1, the J gene TRBJ2-5; TRBD2 might be the D (6 bases). V was cut by 2 bases and J by 2 bases, with 15 bases left in between. Per the germline V gene, CDR1 is SQVTM and CDR2 is ANQGSEA. This CDR3 is 15 amino acids long. In DNA form, the CDR3 reads TGCAGCGTTGAAAGGTCTCAGGGAGGTCAAGAGACCCAGTACTTC. Protein product: CSVERSQGGQETQYF.

The chain has TRBV24-1 and TRBJ2-1; 9 nucleotides agree with TRBD2. Germline CDR1 is KGHDR and CDR2 is SFDVKD. Trimming at V came to 5 bases and at J to 3 bases, leaving 4 bases not matched to a gene. This CDR3 comprises 15 residues. CDR3 protein: CATSASGRLYNEQFF. CDR3 DNA: TGTGCCACCAGTGCCAGCGGGAGGCTCTACAATGAGCAGTTCTTC.

This clone was seen only once. V and J are TRBV3-1 (or the pseudogene TRBV3-2) and TRBJ1-1; D perhaps matches TRBD1 (5 bases). Deletions cut 0 bases from V and 5 bases from J, with 13 bases between. CDR1 is LGHDT and CDR2 is YNNKEL in the germline V gene (reference sequence). The CDR3 has 15 amino acids. The CDR3 reads CASSQDGGLWTEAFF. For the CDR3, the DNA is TGTGCCAGCAGCCAAGACGGGGGTTTGTGGACTGAAGCTTTCTTT.

This sequence joins TRBV2 and TRBJ1-1; D perhaps matches TRBD1 (5 bases). Germline CDR1 is SNHLY and CDR2 is FYNNEI. The CDR3 loop spans 14 amino acids. The V gene lost 6 bases and the J gene lost 4 bases, with 15 bases spanning the gap. The CDR3 region is CASRVGPGGTEAFF. CDR3 DNA sequence: TGTGCCAGCAGGGTTGGGCCCGGGGGCACTGAAGCTTTCTTT.

The chain uses TRBV4-1 and TRBJ2-5; 8 bases line up with TRBD2. Germline values: CDR1 MGHRA, CDR2 YSYEKL. The V segment lost 1 base and the J segment 4 bases; nucleotides outside the gene matches: 11. The CDR3 length is 17 residues. The CDR3 DNA sequence: TGCGCCAGCAGCCAAGGAATAGCGGGACGGGTTGGAGAGACCCAGTACTTC. The encoded protein is CASSQGIAGRVGETQYF.

The J gene is TRBJ2-5, the V gene TRBV5-1, with TRBD2 matching 10 bases. CDR1 is SGHRS, CDR2 YFSETQ, per germline. The V segment lost 0 bases and the J segment 9 bases; nucleotides outside the gene matches: 11. This CDR3 region has 16 residues. Written as DNA, the CDR3 is TGCGCCAGCAGCTTGGGACTAGCGGGTAACAAGAGACCCCAGTACTTC. This encodes CASSLGLAGNKRPQYF.

J is TRBJ2-2 and V is TRBV7-9, with a possible D match to TRBD1 (5 bases). CDR1 is SEHNR and CDR2 is FQNEAQ in the germline V gene (reference sequence). V lost 5 bases and J lost 5, with 15 bases in between. The CDR3 has 15 residues. The CDR3 sequence: CASSLGLSGTGELFF. Written as DNA, the CDR3 is TGTGCCAGCAGCCTAGGTCTCTCAGGGACCGGGGAGCTGTTTTTT.

In this sample, this clone turned up once. The V gene is TRBV5-1, the J gene TRBJ1-1; D ambiguous. V was pared by 0 bases and J by 6 bases, with 15 bases between. CDR1 is SGHRS and CDR2 is YFSETQ in the germline V gene. The CDR3 is 15 residues long. The CDR3 region is CASSLGAGGVSEAFF. The CDR3 DNA follows: TGCGCCAGCAGCTTGGGAGCGGGAGGTGTCTCTGAAGCTTTCTTT.

J is TRBJ2-1 and V is TRBV7-2, with 10 nucleotides matching TRBD1. Trimming at V came to 5 bases and at J to 4 bases, leaving 5 bases not matched to a gene. Germline V lookup: CDR1 SGHTA, CDR2 FQGNSA. This CDR3 is built from 15 residues. CDR3 DNA sequence: TGTGCCAGCAGCCCGACAGGGGGCCTTTACAATGAGCAGTTCTTC. Amino acid sequence: CASSPTGGLYNEQFF.

The chain joins TRBV4-1 to TRBJ1-4, with TRBD1 as a possible D gene (6 bases). Trimming took 1 base from V and 7 from J, leaving 13 bases between them. The CDR3 totals 15 residues. Germline assignment: CDR1 MGHRA and CDR2 YSYEKL. The CDR3 protein is CASSQVSQGSEKLFF. CDR3 DNA: TGCGCCAGCAGCCAAGTAAGCCAGGGGAGTGAAAAACTGTTTTTT.

The V and J genes are TRBV7-2 and TRBJ2-3; 13 bases line up with TRBD2. V lost 5 bases and J lost 4; bases outside the gene matches: 6. From germline, CDR1 is SGHTA and CDR2 FQGNSA. The CDR3 sequence is 16 residues long. The CDR3 sequence is CASSRRTSGSPDTQYF. CDR3 DNA sequence: TGTGCCAGCAGCCGCCGGACTAGCGGGAGTCCAGATACGCAGTATTTT.

V and J are TRBV7-2 and TRBJ2-2; D perhaps matches TRBD2 (5 bases). The CDR3 length is 16 residues. Germline CDR1 reads SGHTA; CDR2 reads FQGNSA. Trimming pared 5 bases from V and 3 bases from J, leaving 16 bases between. CDR3 residues: CASSEPSKRYTGELFF. CDR3 nucleotide sequence: TGTGCCAGCAGCGAGCCTAGCAAAAGATACACCGGGGAGCTGTTTTTT.

This chain connects TRBV11-2 to TRBJ1-4; possible D gene TRBD1, 5 bases. Germline CDR1 SGHAT, CDR2 FQNNGV. This CDR3 spans 17 amino acids. Trimming pared 4 bases from V and 2 bases from J, leaving 17 bases between. CDR3: CASSYYPRRATNEKLFF. The DNA of the CDR3 is TGTGCCAGCAGCTACTACCCCCGCAGGGCTACTAATGAAAAACTGTTTTTT. Using reference TRBV11-2 and TRBJ1-4 for the parts outside the CDR3, the full variable domain is EAGVAQSPRYKIIEKRQSVAFWCNPISGHATLYWYQQILGQGPKLLIQFQNNGVVDDSQLPKDRFSAERLKGVDSTLKIQPAKLEDSAVYLCASSYYPRRATNEKLFFGSGTQLSVL.

This chain connects TRBV24-1 to TRBJ2-5, with TRBD1 matching 12 bases. The germline V gene has CDR1 KGHDR and CDR2 SFDVKD. This CDR3 has 16 amino acids. The V gene end was trimmed by 3 bases and the J gene end by 7 bases; junction bases not matched to a gene: 8. The CDR3 loop reads CATSDAGTGGAGTQYF. CDR3 nucleotides: TGTGCCACCAGTGATGCCGGGACAGGGGGCGCCGGGACCCAGTACTTC.

This clone was detected only a few times. V gene TRBV5-4 combines with J gene TRBJ2-1, with no clear D. Trimming cost V 2 bases and J 6 bases, with 15 bases left between them. This CDR3 has 15 amino acids. Germline loops: CDR1 SGHNT, CDR2 YYREEE (reference sequence). In DNA, the CDR3 is TGTGCCAGCAGCTTCAAGCGAGAAGGCTCCAATGAGCAGTTCTTC. This codes for CASSFKREGSNEQFF. The full variable domain, with the rest looked up from reference TRBV5-4 and TRBJ2-1, is ETGVTQSPTHLIKTRGQQVTLRCSSQSGHNTVSWYQQALGQGPQFIFQYYREEENGRGNFPPRFSGLQFPNYSSELNVNALELDDSALYLCASSFKREGSNEQFFGPGTRLTVL.

The V gene is TRBV5-4, the J gene TRBJ1-1; tentative D call: TRBD1 (5 bases). This CDR3 is 15 amino acids long. In germline, CDR1 is SGHNT, CDR2 YYREEE (reference sequence). V was clipped by 0 bases and J by 2 bases, with 11 bases between them. This chain's CDR3 is CASSLARQTNTEAFF. The CDR3 region has the DNA TGTGCCAGCAGCTTGGCCCGACAGACAAACACTGAAGCTTTCTTT.

Only a few counts were recorded for this clone. This chain joins TRBV7-2 and TRBJ1-6; D is undetermined. V was trimmed by 1 base and J by 6 bases, leaving 7 bases between them. There are 14 residues in the CDR3. CDR1 SGHTA and CDR2 FQGNSA come from the germline V gene. CDR3 bases: TGTGCCAGCAGCTTAGGACATACTAATTCACCCCTCCACTTT. Its protein is CASSLGHTNSPLHF.